This T cell receptor (beta chain) was obtained from a study of OX40 agonist ivuxolimab in advanced cancers. Study-wide context: Patients receiving dose escalation had hepatocellular carcinoma, melanoma, renal cell or head and neck cancer. Three patients had partial responses: one hepatocellular carcinoma, two cutaneous melanoma. Study findings and constraints: Mean expanded clone counts were higher in CD8+ than CD4+ T cells. There were also nonresponders showing low normalized T-cell clonal expansion.

This CDR3 is built from 11 residues. Trimming removed 8 bases from V and 6 bases from J, with 11 bases in between. Germline V CDR1 and CDR2: SGHAT, FQNNGV. Note on this clone: Its antigen is not identified.

Sequencing was performed with immunoSEQ multiplex PCR; in TCRdb, only in-frame clones are kept and a portion is missing. The table shows around 64,000 clones, with about 80% occurring only once. The sequence was obtained from an adult with an advanced solid tumor such as melanoma, head and neck, liver or kidney cancer. Sequencing used CD4+ or CD8+ T cells sorted from blood, obtained in a trial of the OX40 agonist ivuxolimab. The chain links TRBV11-2 to TRBJ2-7, with D maybe TRBD2 (5 bases). CDR3 sequence (DNA): TGTGCCAGCCGCCTCGGGGTCGAGCAGTACTTC. This gives the protein CASRLGVEQYF.